This T cell receptor (beta chain) was obtained from a study of blood T cell repertoires in COVID-19. Overall study context: COVID-19 samples from acute and convalescent phases originated in the United States, Italy and Spain. Sample material is recorded as cDNA or gDNA derived from T cells, B-cell-depleted T cells, or PBMCs.

Trimming shortened V by 3 bases and J by 6 bases, and 15 bases separated the two germline ends. The CDR3 sequence is 14 residues long. Germline V gene data show CDR1 as DFQATT and CDR2 as SNEGSKA (reference sequence). In the study's own analysis: Estimation of nucleated cell counts was performed using reference gene primer amplification. The table came from immunoSEQ multiplex PCR; TCRdb's copy has only in-frame clones and leaves some out. That table gives V, J and clone size, and the DNA gave D and trimming. Among 20,000 to 25,000 clones listed, around 83% were seen once. V usage is TRBV20-1 and J usage is TRBJ1-5; D remains ambiguous. Sequenced: peripheral blood. The sequence derives from a man in his 70s with acute or convalescent COVID-19. DNA for the CDR3: TGCAGTGCTAGTGAGGGAGGACTAAGTCAGCCCCAGCATTTT. Translated: CSASEGGLSQPQHF.